A single sample gave rise to the 17 T cell receptor beta chains below, sequenced in a study of blood T cell repertoires in COVID-19. Repertoires were generated with immunoSEQ multiplex PCR, while TCRdb's copy carries only in-frame clones and drops some. The sample has more than 110,000 clones, more than 65% seen once; the top ten hold approximately 14%. The sequencing input was peripheral blood. Every receptor here comes from a man of 80 years or more with acute or convalescent COVID-19.

This chain uses TRBV18 with TRBJ2-2; no reliable D call. Trimming took 2 bases from V and 0 from J, leaving 10 bases between them. CDR1 is KGHSH and CDR2 is LQKENI in the germline V gene. The CDR3 is 16 amino acids. This CDR3 reads CASSPTRLANTGELFF. The CDR3 DNA sequence: TGTGCCAGCTCACCAACGAGACTCGCGAACACCGGGGAGCTGTTTTTT.

This chain joins TRBV5-6 and TRBJ2-7; D is possibly TRBD2 (6 bases). Germline values: CDR1 SGHDT, CDR2 YYEEEE. Trimming cost V 4 bases and J 3 bases, with 14 bases left between them. The CDR3 spans 14 residues. CDR3 coding DNA: TGTGCCAGCAGCATTCTGCGGACTAACTACGAGCAGTACTTC. As protein: CASSILRTNYEQYF.

The chain joins TRBV9 to TRBJ2-7, with TRBD1 matching 9 bases. Germline-derived CDR1 and CDR2 are SGDLS and YYNGEE. The J segment lost 3 bases and the V segment lost 3 bases, leaving 7 bases of the junction unmatched. The CDR3 sequence is 15 residues long. The CDR3 is CASSETGTGLYEQYF. CDR3 bases: TGTGCCAGCAGCGAGACCGGGACAGGGCTCTACGAGCAGTACTTC.

The V call is TRBV4-3, the J call TRBJ1-4; 7 bases map to TRBD1. From germline, CDR1 is LGHNA and CDR2 YSLEER. The CDR3 totals 15 residues. V was clipped by 4 bases and J by 7 bases; unmatched bases: 9. Written as DNA, the CDR3 is TGCGCCAGCAGCCGAGACCAGGGGGTGGGTGAAAAACTGTTTTTT. Translating it yields CASSRDQGVGEKLFF.

The chain combines TRBV3-1 (or the pseudogene TRBV3-2) with TRBJ1-5, with TRBD1 identical over 8 bases. CDR1 LGHDT and CDR2 YNNKEL come from the germline V gene (reference sequence). The CDR3 contains 13 residues. V gave up 6 bases and J gave up 6 bases; unmatched junction bases: 4. The CDR3 loop reads CASSDRGSQPQHF. The CDR3 nucleotides are TGTGCCAGCAGTGACAGGGGAAGTCAGCCCCAGCATTTT.

The chain links TRBV6-6 to TRBJ1-1; maybe TRBD1 (6 bases). CDR1 and CDR2 from the germline V gene are MNHNY and SVGAGI (reference sequence). With 6 bases removed from V and 2 bases from J, the gap between germline ends came to 13 bases. The CDR3 runs to 14 residues. This chain's CDR3 is CASRRIQGNTEAFF. CDR3 nucleotide sequence: TGTGCCAGCAGGCGAATACAGGGTAACACTGAAGCTTTCTTT.

The genes are TRBV5-1 and TRBJ2-5, with 11 bases lining up with TRBD1. The V and J ends lost 6 bases and 4 bases, in that order; junction bases with no gene match: 5. This CDR3 is built from 14 residues. The germline gives CDR1 SGHRS, CDR2 YFSETQ. The CDR3 region is CASNWGTGGETQYF. CDR3 nucleotide sequence: TGCGCCAGCAACTGGGGGACAGGGGGAGAGACCCAGTACTTC.

The CDR3 DNA reads as TGTGCCAGCAGCCCACGACAGGGAAGTCAGCCCCAGCATTTT. Its protein is CASSPRQGSQPQHF. This chain joins TRBV5-8 and TRBJ1-5; 7 bases line up with TRBD1. Germline CDR1 SGHTS, CDR2 YDEGEE. The CDR3 runs to 14 residues. V shed 4 bases and J 6 bases; nucleotides not matched to a gene: 7. The whole variable domain, remainder taken from reference TRBV5-8 and TRBJ1-5, is EAGVTQSPTHLIKTRGQQATLRCSPISGHTSVYWYQQALGLGLQFLLWYDEGEERNRGNFPPRFSGRQFPNYSSELNVNALELEDSALYLCASSPRQGSQPQHFGDGTRLSIL.

The V gene is TRBV6-6, the J gene TRBJ2-2; D unresolved. The V gene lost 5 bases and the J gene lost 5 bases, with 6 bases spanning the gap. This CDR3 has 12 residues. Germline V gene data show CDR1 as MNHNY and CDR2 as SVGAGI (reference sequence). CDR3 bases: TGTGCCAGCAGTCTACTTACCGGGGAGCTGTTTTTT. Amino acids: CASSLLTGELFF.

V is TRBV5-1 and J is TRBJ1-3; TRBD1 matches 7 bases. The CDR3 length is 15 residues. The germline gives CDR1 SGHRS, CDR2 YFSETQ. V trimming: 1 base; J trimming: 2 bases; junction bases outside the gene matches: 3. In DNA form, the CDR3 reads TGCGCCAGCAGCTTGTCTGGGACAGCTGGAAACACCATATATTTT. Residues: CASSLSGTAGNTIYF. Full variable domain (outside the CDR3, taken from reference TRBV5-1 and TRBJ1-3): KAGVTQTPRYLIKTRGQQVTLSCSPISGHRSVSWYQQTPGQGLQFLFEYFSETQRNKGNFPGRFSGRQFSNSRSEMNVSTLELGDSALYLCASSLSGTAGNTIYFGEGSWLTVV.

The chain is built from TRBV2 and TRBJ2-2; D perhaps matches TRBD2 (5 bases). Trimming took 8 bases from V and 1 from J, leaving 14 bases between them. This CDR3 region has 15 residues. Germline CDR1 is SNHLY and CDR2 is FYNNEI. The CDR3 nucleotides are TGTGCCAGCTCCCCGAGGGCGCAGAACACCGGGGAGCTGTTTTTT. Amino acid sequence: CASSPRAQNTGELFF. Full variable domain (remainder filled in from reference TRBV2 and TRBJ2-2): EPEVTQTPSHQVTQMGQEVILRCVPISNHLYFYWYRQILGQKVEFLVSFYNNEISEKSEIFDDQFSVERPDGSNFTLKIRSTKLEDSAMYFCASSPRAQNTGELFFGEGSRLTVL.

The rearrangement joins TRBV7-9 to TRBJ2-5; unclear D gene. This CDR3 has 14 amino acids. Germline values: CDR1 SEHNR, CDR2 FQNEAQ (reference sequence). Trimming cost V 5 bases and J 2 bases, with 12 bases left between them. CDR3: CASSPSVVQETQYF. CDR3 nucleotide sequence: TGTGCCAGCAGCCCATCTGTAGTGCAAGAGACCCAGTACTTC.

This rearrangement joins TRBV30 to TRBJ1-2, with TRBD1 as a possible D gene (6 bases). Germline values: CDR1 GTSNPN, CDR2 SVGIG (reference sequence). CDR3 length equals 13 residues. Between the trimmed V and J ends, which lost 1 base and 6 bases, there was a span of 12 bases. The CDR3 sequence: CAWSEGGSDGYTF. CDR3 nucleotides: TGTGCCTGGAGTGAAGGGGGATCGGATGGCTACACCTTC.

The chain has TRBV6-2 or TRBV6-3 and TRBJ1-5; D might be TRBD1 (5 bases). Deletions cut 6 bases from V and 4 bases from J, with 7 bases between. CDR1 is MNHEY, CDR2 SVGEGT, per germline. CDR3 length: 12 residues. The DNA of the CDR3 is TGTGCCAGCAGCAAGGGGAATCAGCCCCAGCATTTT. Its translation: CASSKGNQPQHF.

This clone was picked up one time. This sequence joins TRBV19 and TRBJ2-7; 12 bases map to TRBD2. CDR3 length equals 17 residues. V gave up 4 bases and J gave up 2 bases; unmatched junction bases: 9. Germline V CDR1 and CDR2: LNHDA, SQIVND (reference sequence). The CDR3 sequence is CASSTLPLAGGPYEQYF. In nucleotides, the CDR3 is TGTGCCAGTAGTACCCTACCCCTAGCGGGGGGGCCCTACGAGCAGTACTTC.

The CDR3 sequence is CASSQGGDTQYF. CDR3 nucleotides: TGTGCCAGCAGCCAGGGGGGAGATACGCAGTATTTT. The V call is TRBV4-2, the J call TRBJ2-3, with D possibly matching TRBD2 (6 bases). Germline values: CDR1 LGHNA, CDR2 YNFKEQ. Trimming took 3 bases from V and 5 from J, leaving 6 bases between them. This CDR3 has 12 residues.

V gene TRBV25-1 combines with J gene TRBJ1-3; D gene ambiguous. Between the trimmed V and J ends, which lost 6 bases and 3 bases, there was a span of 12 bases. The CDR3 contains 14 residues. Germline assignment: CDR1 MGHDK and CDR2 SYGVNS. In nucleotides, the CDR3 is TGTGCCAGCAGGTTAAGTGGAGATGGAAACACCATATATTTT. Translating gives CASRLSGDGNTIYF.